A single sample gave rise to the 21 T cell receptor beta chains below, sequenced in a study of T cells in Graves' hyperthyroidism and ophthalmopathy. Amplification yielded TCR beta CDR3 regions, with RNA transcripts as the source. The primer set for the first-round RT-PCR of the TCR CDR3 was HTBI. TCRdb re-derived calls from the multiplex PCR reads in MiXCR, one entry per CDR3 protein. The sample includes fewer than 350,000 distinct CDR3 sequences, about 20% seen only once; the top ten take under 55%. The specimen sequenced was blood. The origin of the receptors is a woman between 50 and 59 years old with Graves' hyperthyroidism.

Only a few counts were recorded for this clonotype. V is TRBV6-5 and J is TRBJ2-4; TRBD1 might be the D (6 bases). V was pared by 2 bases and J by 6 bases, with 11 bases between. This CDR3 has 14 amino acids. In germline, CDR1 is MNHEY, CDR2 SVGAGI. The CDR3 protein is CASSYQDSRNIQYF. The CDR3 DNA reads as TGTGCCAGCAGTTACCAGGACAGCAGAAACATTCAGTACTTC.

The chain couples TRBV12-3 or TRBV12-4 to TRBJ2-6, with D possibly being TRBD2 (6 bases). The CDR3 extends over 15 amino acids. Trimming stripped 6 bases from V and 0 bases from J, with 9 bases between. CDR3 in amino acids: CASRRSGSGANVLTF. The CDR3 DNA reads TGTGCCAGCAGGCGTAGCGGCTCTGGGGCCAACGTCCTGACTTTC.

This clonotype appeared a few times. This chain connects TRBV6-7 to TRBJ1-1, with a weak D call TRBD1 (5 bases). TRBV6-7 is labeled an ORF, and its function is uncertain. The CDR3 consists of 12 residues. Trimming took 2 bases from V and 6 from J, leaving 7 bases between them. The CDR3 loop reads CASSYRGAEAFF. In nucleotides, the CDR3 is TGTGCCAGCAGTTACCGGGGCGCTGAAGCTTTCTTT.

This clonotype has at least ten counts. The chain combines TRBV3-1 with TRBJ1-2, with D unclear. CDR1 and CDR2 (germline): LGHDT, YNNKEL (reference sequence). Deletions cut 0 bases from V and 4 bases from J, with 3 bases between. CDR3 size: 12 residues. The CDR3 reads CASSQDAYGYTF. CDR3 coding DNA: TGTGCCAGCAGCCAAGATGCCTATGGCTACACCTTC.

The chain recombines TRBV9 with TRBJ2-1; TRBD2 might be the D (5 bases). The germline V gene encodes CDR1 SGDLS and CDR2 YYNGEE. This CDR3 comprises 15 residues. V shed 2 bases and J shed 3 bases, with 12 bases lying between them. CDR3 residues: CASSVGVGLYNEQFF. The CDR3 coding sequence is TGTGCCAGCAGCGTCGGGGTAGGACTCTACAATGAGCAGTTCTTC.

This clonotype was detected only a few times. The chain couples TRBV20-1 to TRBJ1-1, with a possible D match to TRBD1 (5 bases). The CDR3 has 12 amino acids. V lost 6 bases to trimming and J lost 1 base, with 9 bases between them. The germline V gene has CDR1 DFQATT and CDR2 SNEGSKA (reference sequence). The CDR3 DNA follows: TGCAGTGCCCGGGGCCCGAACACTGAAGCTTTCTTT. Its translation is CSARGPNTEAFF.

This clonotype has more than one count but fewer than ten. The chain employs TRBV6-1 and TRBJ1-6; no firm D call. This CDR3 comprises 12 residues. V lost 11 bases and J lost 6, with 11 bases in between. Germline V gene sequence: CDR1 MNHNS, CDR2 SASEGT. The CDR3 DNA sequence: TGTGCCGCGCAAGCCCCTAATTCACCCCTCCACTTT. Its protein product is CAAQAPNSPLHF.

This clonotype was seen a handful of times. The rearrangement joins TRBV19 to TRBJ2-2; 7 bases are shared with TRBD2. The V and J ends lost 6 bases and 2 bases, in that order; junction bases with no gene match: 6. The CDR3 is 15 residues long. Germline lookup yields CDR1 LNHDA and CDR2 SQIVND (reference sequence). The CDR3 coding sequence is TGTGCCAGTAGCACACTAGCGCGTAACACCGGGGAGCTGTTTTTT. It encodes CASSTLARNTGELFF. Full variable domain (missing parts from reference TRBV19 and TRBJ2-2): DGGITQSPKYLFRKEGQNVTLSCEQNLNHDAMYWYRQDPGQGLRLIYYSQIVNDFQKGDIAEGYSVSREKKESFPLTVTSAQKNPTAFYLCASSTLARNTGELFFGEGSRLTVL.

With respect to this clonotype: Compared with germline, one end of the junction differs, possibly owing to a read error. V usage is TRBV6-1 and J usage is TRBJ2-1, with 8 bases that match TRBD2. The CDR3 sequence is 14 residues long. Per germline, CDR1 MNHNS and CDR2 SASEGT. This chain's CDR3 is CASRLQRENNGQFF. The CDR3 nucleotides are TGTGCCAGCAGGCTCCAGCGGGAGAACAATGGGCAGTTCTTC.

This clonotype occurred many times. This CDR3 is CASSGWEDRNNQPQHF. The CDR3 bases are TGTGCCAGCAGTGGGTGGGAGGACAGAAATAATCAGCCCCAGCATTTT. This chain uses TRBV28 with TRBJ1-5; tentatively, D is TRBD1 (6 bases). CDR1 is MDHEN and CDR2 is SYDVKM in the germline V gene. Trimming removed 5 bases at V and 4 bases at J, with 18 bases between. This CDR3 region has 16 residues.

This clonotype was counted many times. The chain uses TRBV18 and TRBJ2-7; 9 positions agree with TRBD1. The ends lost 6 bases at V and 6 bases at J; junction bases unmatched: 3. This CDR3 has 12 residues. In germline, CDR1 is KGHSH, CDR2 LQKENI. CDR3 nucleotides: TGTGCCAGCTCGGGACAGGGTATCGAGCAGTACGTC. Its protein is CASSGQGIEQYV.

The V call is TRBV6-1, the J call TRBJ2-6; no firm D call. Trimming pared 3 bases from V and 4 bases from J, leaving 7 bases between. The CDR3 runs to 14 residues. CDR1 and CDR2 (germline): MNHNS, SASEGT. The CDR3 DNA is TGTGCCAGCAGTGACCGTTTGGGGGCCAACGTCCTGACTTTC. This gives the protein CASSDRLGANVLTF.

This clonotype was counted ten times or more. The chain recombines TRBV6-1 with TRBJ1-2; TRBD1 aligns across 11 bases. The trim removed 1 base at V and 4 bases at J, leaving 5 bases unmatched. The CDR3 runs 16 residues. The germline gives CDR1 MNHNS, CDR2 SASEGT. CDR3 protein: CASSEGTGGAGYGYTF. In DNA, the CDR3 is TGTGCCAGCAGTGAAGGGACAGGGGGCGCGGGCTATGGCTACACCTTC.

The V gene is TRBV29-1, the J gene TRBJ1-2; D remains unclear. The CDR3 has 12 amino acids. From germline, CDR1 is SQVTM and CDR2 ANQGSEA. V lost 2 bases and J lost 6, with 10 bases in between. The CDR3 reads CSVESFGDGYTF. The CDR3 DNA is TGCAGCGTTGAATCTTTTGGGGATGGCTACACCTTC.

The chain combines TRBV7-3 with TRBJ2-5, with a weak D call TRBD2 (6 bases). Germline V gene lookup returns CDR1 SGHTA and CDR2 FQGTGA. V lost 3 bases to trimming and J lost 5 bases, with 10 bases between them. This CDR3 has 13 amino acids. CDR3 loop: CASSLTRSETQYF. DNA for the CDR3: TGTGCCAGCAGCTTGACTAGGTCCGAGACCCAGTACTTC.

The CDR3 DNA reads TGTGCCAGCAGCTTAAATGCGGAGCTGTTTTTT. Translated: CASSLNAELFF. The rearrangement uses TRBV11-2 and TRBJ2-2; D remains ambiguous. This CDR3 contains 11 residues. The germline V and J ends were trimmed by 2 bases and 10 bases, with 5 bases remaining between them. Germline CDR1 SGHAT, CDR2 FQNNGV.

A note on this clonotype: The junction shows a germline mismatch at one end, possibly a read error. The chain links TRBV7-7 to TRBJ2-1, with 12 bases lining up with TRBD2. This CDR3 contains 15 residues. CDR1 and CDR2 (germline): SSHAT, FNYEAQ (reference sequence). As DNA, the CDR3 is TGTGCTAGCAGCTTAGCTAGCGGGAGGGGCAATGAGCAGTTCTTC. Its translation: CASSLASGRGNEQFF. The variable domain in full, completed from reference TRBV7-7 and TRBJ2-1, reads GAGVSQSPRYKVTKRGQDVTLRCDPISSHATLYWYQQALGQGPEFLTYFNYEAQPDKSGLPSDRFSAERPEGSISTLTIQRTEQRDSAMYRCASSLASGRGNEQFFGPGTRLTVL.

This clonotype was picked up a small number of times. The chain uses TRBV6-6 and TRBJ1-3; D ambiguous. The CDR3 sequence is 14 residues long. V dropped 2 bases and J dropped 7 bases, with 12 bases sitting between them. Germline V lookup: CDR1 MNHNY, CDR2 SVGAGI (reference sequence). The DNA of the CDR3 is TGTGCCAGCAGTTACCCGGACCAAAGGAACACCATATATTTT. Translating gives CASSYPDQRNTIYF.

This clonotype was found many times. The genes are TRBV2 and TRBJ2-3, with 10 nucleotides matching TRBD2. The CDR3 consists of 16 residues. Germline-derived CDR1 and CDR2 are SNHLY and FYNNEI. The V gene end was trimmed by 0 bases and the J gene end by 1 base; junction bases not matched to a gene: 1. DNA for the CDR3: TGTGCCAGCAGTGAAGCTGGGACTAGCGGCACAGATACGCAGTATTTT. Translated: CASSEAGTSGTDTQYF. The full variable domain, rest sourced from reference TRBV2 and TRBJ2-3, is EPEVTQTPSHQVTQMGQEVILRCVPISNHLYFYWYRQILGQKVEFLVSFYNNEISEKSEIFDDQFSVERPDGSNFTLKIRSTKLEDSAMYFCASSEAGTSGTDTQYFGPGTRLTVL.

J is TRBJ1-3 and V is TRBV7-2; D not certain. CDR1 is SGHTA, CDR2 FQGNSA, per germline. The V end was cut by 2 bases, the J end by 4 bases, with 9 bases between. The CDR3 sequence is 14 residues long. For the CDR3, the DNA is TGTGCCAGCAGCTTACTTGGTTCCGGAAACACCATATATTTT. Protein product: CASSLLGSGNTIYF. Filled out from reference TRBV7-2 and TRBJ1-3, the complete variable domain reads GAGVSQSPSNKVTEKGKDVELRCDPISGHTALYWYRQSLGQGLEFLIYFQGNSAPDKSGLPSDRFSAERTGGSVSTLTIQRTQQEDSAVYLCASSLLGSGNTIYFGEGSWLTVV.

This clonotype was picked up a small number of times. The chain couples TRBV20-1 to TRBJ2-1; 10 bases align to TRBD2. The ends lost 1 base at V and 4 bases at J; junction bases unmatched: 10. CDR3 length equals 17 residues. CDR1 and CDR2 from the germline V gene are DFQATT and SNEGSKA (reference sequence). DNA of the CDR3: TGCAGTGCTAGAGCGACTAGCGGGTTGGCTCTGTACAATGAGCAGTTCTTC. Amino acid sequence: CSARATSGLALYNEQFF.